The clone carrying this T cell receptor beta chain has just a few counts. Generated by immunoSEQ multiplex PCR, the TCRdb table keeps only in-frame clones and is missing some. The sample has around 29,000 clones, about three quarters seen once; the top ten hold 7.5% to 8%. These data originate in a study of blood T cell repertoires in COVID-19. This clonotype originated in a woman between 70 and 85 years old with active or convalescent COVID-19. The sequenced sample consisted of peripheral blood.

This CDR3 is CASSWGLAGMTYEQYF. In DNA form, the CDR3 reads TGTGCCAGCAGTTGGGGACTAGCGGGGATGACCTACGAGCAGTACTTC. This chain uses TRBV28 with TRBJ2-7; 13 bases align to TRBD2. Germline trimming cut 4 bases from V and 2 bases from J; bases unmatched to any gene: 5. The CDR3 contains 16 residues. Germline V gene sequence: CDR1 MDHEN, CDR2 SYDVKM.